These 15 T cell receptor beta chains were all obtained from the same sample, sequenced in a study of blood T cell repertoires in COVID-19. Clones were sequenced by immunoSEQ multiplex PCR, and TCRdb holds only the in-frame ones, with some missing. The sample contains 110,000 to 150,000 clones, around four fifths of which appear only once. The sequencing input was PBMCs or T cells enriched from blood (not recorded which). Receptors originate from a woman in her thirties or forties who had recovered from COVID-19.

The genes are TRBV4-1 and TRBJ2-3; 11 bases align to TRBD2. V trimming: 3 bases; J trimming: 2 bases; junction bases outside the gene matches: 10. The CDR3 has 18 amino acids. Looked up from germline, CDR1 is MGHRA and CDR2 is YSYEKL. CDR3 protein: CASSHVTSGSTNTDTQYF. The DNA of the CDR3 is TGCGCCAGCAGCCATGTAACTAGCGGGAGTACCAACACAGATACGCAGTATTTT.

The rearrangement uses TRBV4-1 and TRBJ1-4, with TRBD1 identical over 9 bases. J was trimmed by 3 bases and V by 6 bases; bases with no gene match: 5. Germline-derived CDR1 and CDR2 are MGHRA and YSYEKL. The CDR3 is made up of 15 amino acids. The CDR3 bases are TGCGCCAGCAGGAACAGACAGGGGGCTAATGAAAAACTGTTTTTT. Translating it yields CASRNRQGANEKLFF.

The chain employs TRBV5-1 and TRBJ2-7, with TRBD1 matching 7 bases. Germline V CDR1 and CDR2: SGHRS, YFSETQ. This CDR3 is 15 amino acids long. Trimming took 4 bases from V and 7 from J; bases not matched to a gene: 14. DNA for the CDR3: TGCGCCAGCAGCGGGGACAGTAGGGGGTTTTCGGAGCAGTACTTC. Protein sequence: CASSGDSRGFSEQYF.

The chain is built from TRBV4-1 and TRBJ2-5; 11 bases align to TRBD2. V trimming: 2 bases; J trimming: 2 bases; junction bases outside the gene matches: 4. The CDR3 sequence is 16 residues long. Germline CDR1 and CDR2: MGHRA and YSYEKL. For the CDR3, the DNA is TGCGCCAGCAGCCAAATTACTAGCGGGGGACAAGAGACCCAGTACTTC. It specifies CASSQITSGGQETQYF.

The V and J genes are TRBV16 and TRBJ2-7; 9 bases fit TRBD1. The length of the CDR3 is 13 residues. Trimming at V came to 4 bases and at J to 7 bases, leaving 5 bases not matched to a gene. Per the germline V gene, CDR1 is KGHSY and CDR2 is FQNENV. CDR3 coding DNA: TGTGCCAGCAGCCCTCGACAGGGGGGTGAGCAGTACTTC. Protein: CASSPRQGGEQYF. The full variable domain, rest sourced from reference TRBV16 and TRBJ2-7, is GEEVAQTPKHLVRGEGQKAKLYCAPIKGHSYVFWYQQVLKNEFKFLISFQNENVFDETGMPKERFSAKCLPNSPCSLEIQATKLEDSAVYFCASSPRQGGEQYFGPGTRLTVT.

The chain recombines TRBV2 with TRBJ1-2, with D possibly TRBD1 on 5 matching bases. Trimming took off 8 bases at V and 8 bases at J, with 15 bases between the two ends. Per the germline V gene, CDR1 is SNHLY and CDR2 is FYNNEI. CDR3 size: 12 residues. DNA for the CDR3: TGTGCCAGCTCTCTGGGGCAGGGAGGCTACACCTTC. It yields the protein CASSLGQGGYTF.

This clone has a handful of counts. The chain combines TRBV4-1 with TRBJ1-2; 7 positions match TRBD1. The CDR3 spans 17 residues. The V segment lost 3 bases and the J segment 0 bases; nucleotides outside the gene matches: 10. CDR1 and CDR2 (germline): MGHRA, YSYEKL. The CDR3, as DNA: TGCGCCAGCAGCCACGACCCCCGGGACAGCTCTAACTATGGCTACACCTTC. This encodes CASSHDPRDSSNYGYTF.

In nucleotides, the CDR3 is TGTGCCAGCAGCTTGGTGCCTAGCGGGAGCGGTGGGCAGTATTTT. As protein: CASSLVPSGSGGQYF. The chain carries TRBV5-8 and TRBJ2-3; 10 bases are a match to TRBD2. Germline CDR1 reads SGHTS; CDR2 reads YDEGEE. The ends lost 0 bases at V and 11 bases at J; junction bases unmatched: 9. CDR3 length equals 15 residues.

In its sample, this clone was seen a few times. This chain connects TRBV7-8 to TRBJ1-6; 9 bases are a match to TRBD1. The CDR3 runs to 14 residues. J lost 7 bases, V lost 5 bases, and 3 bases had no gene match. Per germline, CDR1 SGHVS and CDR2 FQNEAQ. CDR3 loop: CASSPQGANSPLHF. CDR3 in DNA: TGTGCCAGCAGCCCACAGGGGGCGAATTCACCCCTCCACTTT.

The V and J genes are TRBV19 and TRBJ1-1, with TRBD1 as a possible D gene (5 bases). In germline, CDR1 is LNHDA, CDR2 SQIVND (reference sequence). This CDR3 spans 13 amino acids. V was shortened by 6 bases and J by 7 bases, with 15 bases between the two germline ends. CDR3 in amino acids: CASRIRGDGEAFF. In nucleotides, the CDR3 is TGTGCCAGTAGAATTCGGGGGGACGGTGAAGCTTTCTTT.

CDR3: CASSIAGYQPQHF. CDR3 DNA: TGTGCCAGTAGTATTGCAGGTTATCAGCCCCAGCATTTT. The V gene is TRBV19, the J gene TRBJ1-5; D not resolved. This CDR3 has 13 amino acids. Germline CDR1 reads LNHDA; CDR2 reads SQIVND (reference sequence). V shed 3 bases and J shed 5 bases, with 8 bases lying between them.

The V and J genes are TRBV14 and TRBJ2-5; 9 bases are shared with TRBD2. After removal of 4 bases from V and 5 bases from J, the junction contained 11 bases not matched to a gene. The CDR3 totals 16 residues. CDR1 is SGHDN and CDR2 is FVKESK in the germline V gene. The CDR3 coding sequence is TGTGCCAGCAGCCCCGCGGGGGGGGCGCATGAGGAGACCCAGTACTTC. Protein product: CASSPAGGAHEETQYF.

The chain links TRBV5-5 to TRBJ1-6; D possibly corresponds to TRBD1 (6 bases). V lost 8 bases to trimming and J lost 12 bases, with 15 bases between them. The CDR3 has 12 residues. CDR1 and CDR2 (germline): SGHKS, YYEKEE (reference sequence). The CDR3 protein is CARADRHGPLHF. CDR3 sequence (DNA): TGTGCCAGGGCCGACAGGCACGGACCCCTCCACTTT. The entire variable domain, with the rest obtained from reference TRBV5-5 and TRBJ1-6, is as follows: DAGVTQSPTHLIKTRGQQVTLRCSPISGHKSVSWYQQVLGQGPQFIFQYYEKEERGRGNFPDRFSARQFPNYSSELNVNALLLGDSALYLCARADRHGPLHFGNGTRLTVT.

V and J are TRBV18 and TRBJ2-7; no firm D call. CDR1 is KGHSH, CDR2 LQKENI, per germline. The CDR3 is 11 amino acids. V shed 6 bases and J shed 0 bases, with 3 bases lying between them. The DNA for the CDR3 is TGTGCCAGCTCCCTCTCCTACGAGCAGTACTTC. Its protein is CASSLSYEQYF. The variable domain in full, completed from reference TRBV18 and TRBJ2-7, reads NAGVMQNPRHLVRRRGQEARLRCSPMKGHSHVYWYRQLPEEGLKFMVYLQKENIIDESGMPKERFSAEFPKEGPSILRIQQVVRGDSAAYFCASSLSYEQYFGPGTRLTVT.

The chain has TRBV7-8 and TRBJ1-1; no reliable D call. This CDR3 has 13 residues. Trimming cost V 5 bases and J 5 bases, with 12 bases left between them. CDR1 is SGHVS and CDR2 is FQNEAQ in the germline V gene. CDR3 DNA sequence: TGTGCCAGCAGCCCAGGAGGGCGGACTGAAGCTTTCTTT. Translated, it gives CASSPGGRTEAFF.